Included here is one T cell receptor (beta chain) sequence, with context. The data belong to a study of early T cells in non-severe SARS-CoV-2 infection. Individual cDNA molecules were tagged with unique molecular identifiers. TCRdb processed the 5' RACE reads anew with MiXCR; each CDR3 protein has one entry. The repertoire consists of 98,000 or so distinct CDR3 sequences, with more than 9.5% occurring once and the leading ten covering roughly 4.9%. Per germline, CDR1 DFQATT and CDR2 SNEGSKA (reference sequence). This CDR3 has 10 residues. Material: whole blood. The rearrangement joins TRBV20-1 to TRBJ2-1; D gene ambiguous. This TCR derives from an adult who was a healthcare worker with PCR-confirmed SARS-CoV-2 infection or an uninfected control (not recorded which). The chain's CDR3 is CSFSRDEQFF. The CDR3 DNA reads TGCAGCTTTAGCCGCGATGAGCAGTTCTTC.